This T cell receptor beta chain was sequenced in a study of T cells after yellow fever vaccination. A word on this clonotype: Its antigen is not identified.

The TCR cDNA carried a universal primer site and UMIs from 5'RACE template switching. TCRdb itself ran the 5' RACE reads through MiXCR, one entry per CDR3 protein. This sample yields 200,000 to 250,000 distinct CDR3 sequences, of which 6.9% are seen a single time; 0.65% to 0.9% belongs to the top ten. General study points: Boosting was followed by the reappearance of most primary-vaccination clones (just under 97% CD4, about 90% CD8). High-abundance clonotypes from the bulk population could contaminate FACS-sorted repertoires. Shared CD4/CD8 clonotypes were a small share, likely from convergent recombination.

The CDR3 loop spans 14 amino acids. Germline V gives CDR1 DFQATT, CDR2 SNEGSKA (reference sequence). Trimming stripped 6 bases from V and 5 bases from J, with 19 bases between. The V call is TRBV20-1, the J call TRBJ1-2, with a tentative D call TRBD1 (5 bases). Material: CD4+ T cells sorted from PBMCs, obtained 15 days after the yellow fever booster vaccination. This sequence originates from a man younger than 40 who received the YFV17D yellow fever vaccine. The CDR3 bases are TGCAGTGCAGATCAGGGACGGAAGGATTATGGCTACACCTTC. This gives the protein CSADQGRKDYGYTF.